This T cell receptor beta chain was sequenced during a study of OX40 agonist ivuxolimab in advanced cancers. Germline V gives CDR1 MNHEY, CDR2 SVGAGI. The CDR3 runs to 13 residues. V was clipped by 7 bases and J by 15 bases; unmatched bases: 11. The repertoire was sequenced with immunoSEQ multiplex PCR; TCRdb's copy has only in-frame clones and lacks some. The sample consists of about 64,000 clones, approximately 89% of them appearing once. The sequence came from an adult with an advanced solid tumor such as melanoma, head and neck, liver or kidney cancer. V usage is TRBV6-5 and J usage is TRBJ2-1, with 11 bases aligning to TRBD2. Material: CD4+ or CD8+ T cells sorted from blood, obtained in a trial of the OX40 agonist ivuxolimab. CDR3 sequence: CASTQLAGVDTFF. The CDR3 DNA follows: TGTGCCAGCACCCAACTAGCGGGAGTTGACACGTTCTTC.